A single sample is the source of the 21 T cell receptor beta chains below, sequenced in a study of T cells after yellow fever vaccination. MiXCR, run by TCRdb on the 5' RACE reads, gives a single entry per CDR3 protein. The table lists hundreds of thousands of distinct CDR3 sequences, roughly 3.5% of them singletons, with around 24% in the top ten. Sequencing used PBMCs, obtained on the day of the yellow fever booster vaccination. Receptor source: a young man who received the YFV17D yellow fever vaccine.

The rearrangement links TRBV25-1 to TRBJ2-7; no reliable D call. Germline CDR1 reads MGHDK; CDR2 reads SYGVNS. This CDR3 is built from 13 residues. V lost 6 bases and J 3 bases, leaving 12 bases between the germline ends. The CDR3 bases are TGTGCCAGCAGCCCCACGCCACTCTACGAGCAGTACTTC. Residues: CASSPTPLYEQYF.

This chain connects TRBV7-2 to TRBJ1-6; D gene unclear. The V gene's germline CDR1 is SGHTA and CDR2 FQGNSA. The CDR3 sequence is 14 residues long. V dropped 3 bases and J dropped 4 bases, with 7 bases sitting between them. The CDR3 loop reads CASSLLGYNSPLHF. The DNA of the CDR3 is TGTGCCAGCAGCTTGCTAGGGTATAATTCACCCCTCCACTTT.

This clonotype was observed many times. The rearrangement links TRBV7-3 to TRBJ2-3; no clear D. V lost 3 bases and J lost 0, with 10 bases in between. The CDR3 runs 15 residues. The germline gives CDR1 SGHTA, CDR2 FQGTGA. CDR3 sequence: CASSFVGGSTDTQYF. CDR3 nucleotides: TGTGCCAGCAGCTTTGTGGGCGGTAGCACAGATACGCAGTATTTT.

At least ten counts were recorded for this clonotype. The V gene is TRBV20-1, the J gene TRBJ2-4; D assignment may be TRBD1 or TRBD2 (6 bases each). The CDR3 consists of 13 residues. Germline-derived CDR1 and CDR2 are DFQATT and SNEGSKA (reference sequence). The ends were cut back, 0 bases at V and 7 bases at J, with 10 bases in the middle. CDR3 bases: TGCAGTGCTAGAGATCCGGGGGCTAACATTCAGTACTTC. Its translation is CSARDPGANIQYF.

This clonotype was picked up many times. V usage is TRBV6-2 or TRBV6-3 and J usage is TRBJ2-7; the D gene could be TRBD1 or TRBD2 (5 bases each). CDR1 is MNHEY and CDR2 is SVGEGT in the germline V gene. The CDR3 sequence is 12 residues long. Between the trimmed V and J ends, which lost 7 bases and 0 bases, there was a span of 7 bases. The CDR3 nucleotides are TGTGCCAGCAAAGGGACCTCCTACGAGCAGTACGTC. Its protein is CASKGTSYEQYV.

This clonotype was seen only a few times. The chain recombines TRBV15 with TRBJ2-3; TRBD1 or TRBD2 may be the D gene (5 bases each). This CDR3 is built from 17 residues. V gave up 0 bases and J gave up 3 bases, with 16 bases separating them. Per the germline V gene, CDR1 is LNHNV and CDR2 is YYDKDF (reference sequence). As DNA, the CDR3 is TGTGCCACCAGCAGAGACCGGTGGGGGATAGGGACAGATACGCAGTATTTT. Its protein product is CATSRDRWGIGTDTQYF.

This clonotype was recorded a few times. The V call is TRBV5-1, the J call TRBJ2-3, with D maybe TRBD2 (6 bases). Germline V lookup: CDR1 SGHRS, CDR2 YFSETQ. Between the trimmed V and J ends, which lost 6 bases and 4 bases, there was a span of 15 bases. The CDR3 extends over 14 amino acids. Here the CDR3 reads CASMGGGASDTQYF. CDR3 nucleotide sequence: TGCGCCAGCATGGGCGGAGGGGCCTCAGATACGCAGTATTTT.

This clonotype was found many times. The chain links TRBV20-1 to TRBJ2-1; a weak D match, TRBD1 (7 bases). CDR3 length equals 16 residues. The V gene's germline CDR1 is DFQATT and CDR2 SNEGSKA (reference sequence). V was cut by 2 bases and J by 0 bases, with 14 bases left in between. The CDR3 coding sequence is TGCAGTGCTAGACCACCAGGGGGGAGCTCCTACAATGAGCAGTTCTTC. Translation gives CSARPPGGSSYNEQFF.

This clonotype was counted many times. In DNA form, the CDR3 reads TGTGCCTGGAGTGGCACCGCCCAAGCTTTCTTT. It translates to CAWSGTAQAFF. The V gene is TRBV30, the J gene TRBJ1-1; D is undetermined. The V gene lost 1 base and the J gene lost 9 bases, with 9 bases spanning the gap. The length of the CDR3 is 11 residues. From germline, CDR1 is GTSNPN and CDR2 SVGIG (reference sequence).

V gene TRBV5-1 combines with J gene TRBJ1-1; D may be TRBD1 (5 bases). The germline V and J ends were trimmed by 2 bases and 3 bases, with 11 bases remaining between them. The CDR3 is 14 amino acids. The germline gives CDR1 SGHRS, CDR2 YFSETQ. CDR3: CASSFWGSHTEAFF. The CDR3 DNA is TGCGCCAGCAGCTTTTGGGGGTCGCACACTGAAGCTTTCTTT.

This clonotype occurred many times. The chain joins TRBV5-1 to TRBJ2-5, with 7 bases matching TRBD1. This CDR3 has 14 residues. Germline CDR1 and CDR2: SGHRS and YFSETQ. With V trimmed by 4 bases and J by 4 bases, 7 bases remained unmatched. CDR3 amino acids: CASSIGGAGETQYF. CDR3 nucleotide sequence: TGCGCCAGCAGCATAGGGGGCGCGGGAGAGACCCAGTACTTC.

The chain links TRBV11-2 to TRBJ1-2; 8 bases line up with TRBD1. The CDR3 loop spans 14 amino acids. Trimming took 4 bases from V and 7 from J; bases not matched to a gene: 8. The germline V gene has CDR1 SGHAT and CDR2 FQNNGV. CDR3 in DNA: TGTGCCAGCAGCTCCAACAGGGGGTACTCTGGCTACACCTTC. It is translated as CASSSNRGYSGYTF.

This sequence joins TRBV7-7 and TRBJ2-1; 7 bases fit TRBD1. Germline V CDR1 and CDR2: SSHAT, FNYEAQ (reference sequence). The CDR3 is 14 amino acids. Trimming took 4 bases from V and 9 from J; bases not matched to a gene: 9. CDR3 DNA: TGTGCCAGCAGCTCTAAGACAGGGTCGGGTGAGCAGTTCTTC. It specifies CASSSKTGSGEQFF.

This clonotype was observed at least ten times. V is TRBV20-1 and J is TRBJ2-1; perhaps TRBD2 as D (6 bases). This CDR3 contains 13 residues. Germline assignment: CDR1 DFQATT and CDR2 SNEGSKA (reference sequence). With 5 bases removed from V and 3 bases from J, the gap between germline ends came to 11 bases. The CDR3 spells CSAGRGIYNEQFF. CDR3 nucleotides: TGCAGTGCTGGACGGGGGATCTACAATGAGCAGTTCTTC.

The rearrangement uses TRBV7-6 and TRBJ2-5; D is unclear. V lost 10 bases and J lost 2, with 11 bases in between. This CDR3 is built from 12 residues. Germline CDR1 is SGHVS and CDR2 is FNYEAQ. CDR3 nucleotides: TGTGCCACTTCCTCACTGCAAGAGACCCAGTACTTC. It is translated as CATSSLQETQYF.

In its sample, this clonotype was seen many times. This CDR3 is CASSPSVLPRNTIYF. CDR3 bases: TGTGCCAGCAGCCCTAGCGTATTACCGCGAAACACCATATATTTT. The chain joins TRBV12-3 or TRBV12-4 to TRBJ1-3; D gene ambiguous. The CDR3 sequence is 15 residues long. V shed 6 bases and J shed 5 bases, with 17 bases lying between them.

This clonotype came up a few times. The junction does not match germline at one end; this may be a read error. This chain links TRBV18 with TRBJ1-5, with D uncertain. The CDR3 has 13 amino acids. The germline gives CDR1 KGHSH, CDR2 LQKENI. Here the CDR3 DNA reads TGTGCCAGCTCTCCACAGAACAATCAGCCCCAGCATTTT. Amino acid sequence: CASSPQNNQPQHF.

This clonotype was seen a handful of times. The chain carries TRBV20-1 and TRBJ1-3; 8 nucleotides line up with TRBD1. Germline V lookup: CDR1 DFQATT, CDR2 SNEGSKA (reference sequence). The ends lost 3 bases at V and 0 bases at J; junction bases unmatched: 7. CDR3 length equals 16 residues. The CDR3 DNA sequence: TGCAGTGCTAGCCGACAGGGGCTACTCTCTGGAAACACCATATATTTT. This codes for CSASRQGLLSGNTIYF.

Many counts were recorded for this clonotype. The chain uses TRBV19 and TRBJ2-2; the D gene is possibly TRBD1 (6 bases). Germline-derived CDR1 and CDR2 are LNHDA and SQIVND (reference sequence). Between the trimmed V and J ends, which lost 4 bases and 0 bases, there was a span of 6 bases. The CDR3 is made up of 14 amino acids. Here the CDR3 DNA reads TGTGCCAGTAGTAGGACAGCGAACACCGGGGAGCTGTTTTTT. Protein: CASSRTANTGELFF.

This clonotype was seen at least ten times. The CDR3 sequence: CSARDPRGTEAFF. CDR3 nucleotide sequence: TGCAGTGCTAGAGATCCCAGGGGGACTGAAGCTTTCTTT. This chain joins TRBV20-1 and TRBJ1-1; 7 bases match TRBD1. V shed 0 bases and J 5 bases; nucleotides not matched to a gene: 3. This CDR3 has 13 residues. The V gene's germline CDR1 is DFQATT and CDR2 SNEGSKA (reference sequence).

This clonotype was recorded a few times. The chain is built from TRBV6-2 or TRBV6-3 and TRBJ2-7; D is undetermined. The CDR3 is made up of 15 amino acids. V was cut by 0 bases and J by 0 bases, with 9 bases left in between. The germline V gene has CDR1 MNHEY and CDR2 SVGEGT. DNA for the CDR3: TGTGCCAGCAGTTACTCGGGTGTAATCTCCTACGAGCAGTACGTC. Its translation: CASSYSGVISYEQYV.